The entry below gives a single T cell receptor (beta chain) sequence along with its context. Its antigen is not identified. Germline CDR1 LNHNV, CDR2 YYDKDF (reference sequence). Trimming cost V 0 bases and J 5 bases, with 14 bases left between them. This CDR3 has 15 residues. This record comes from a study of T cells in Graves' hyperthyroidism and ophthalmopathy. Whole-study findings and limits: Most thyroid clonotypes expanded above 0.001 appeared in blood too.

PBMCs were collected from an approximately 10 ml volume of fresh peripheral blood. Template material for amplifying TCR beta CDR3 regions consisted of RNA transcripts. An initial round of RT-PCR targeting the TCR CDR3 relied on the HTBI primer set. A single record per CDR3 protein comes from TCRdb applying MiXCR to the multiplex PCR reads. The sample yields a few hundred thousand distinct CDR3 sequences, about 20% seen once. The chain links TRBV15 to TRBJ2-7; D may match TRBD1 or TRBD2 (5 bases each). The TCR was taken from a woman aged 65 to 85 with Graves' ophthalmopathy. The sequencing input was blood. The CDR3, as DNA: TGTGCCACCAGCAGAGATGGTCGGGACCTAGACGAGCAGTACTTC. It translates to CATSRDGRDLDEQYF.